Sequencing of this T cell receptor beta chain was carried out in a study of PD-1 blockade in classical Hodgkin lymphoma. Time point specified: cycle 4 day 1 (C4D1), after 5 to 7 weeks of nivolumab. Relapses following autologous stem cell transplantation were seen in all patients, with brentuximab vedotin exposure varying. Thawed PBMCs were subjected to magnetic negative selection, which yielded isolated CD8+ T cells. Best response was recorded as complete response, partial response or progressive disease. Of note for this clone: Its antigen is unidentified.

Study conclusions and caveats: Anyone who began nivolumab under 1 year after ASCT was excluded.

The method was immunoSEQ multiplex PCR; TCRdb's version includes in-frame clones alone and lacks a portion of them. The table has roughly 7,500 clones, over 45% seen once; the top ten hold roughly 10%. This CDR3 comprises 14 residues. Germline CDR1 reads SGHAT; CDR2 reads FQDESV (reference sequence). V lost 6 bases and J lost 5; bases outside the gene matches: 9. The sample in question was CD8+ T cells from blood, obtained before the fourth cycle of nivolumab. The TCR was taken from a human donor with classical Hodgkin lymphoma. The chain uses TRBV11-1 and TRBJ2-5; TRBD2 agrees at 7 bases. The CDR3 sequence: CASSDPGRDETQYF. Here the CDR3 DNA reads TGTGCCAGCAGTGATCCGGGGAGGGATGAGACCCAGTACTTC.